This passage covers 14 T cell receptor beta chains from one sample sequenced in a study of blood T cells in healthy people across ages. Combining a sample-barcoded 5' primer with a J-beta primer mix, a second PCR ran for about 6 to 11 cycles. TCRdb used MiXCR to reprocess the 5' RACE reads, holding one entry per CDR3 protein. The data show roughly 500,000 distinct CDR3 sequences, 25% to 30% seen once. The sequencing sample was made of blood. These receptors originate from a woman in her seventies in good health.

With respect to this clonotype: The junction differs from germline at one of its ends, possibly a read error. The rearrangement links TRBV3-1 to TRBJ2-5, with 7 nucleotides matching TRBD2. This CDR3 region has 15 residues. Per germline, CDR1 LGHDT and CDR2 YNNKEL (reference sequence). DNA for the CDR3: TGTGTCAGCAGCCAGGACCGACTAGCTCACGAGACCCAGTACTTC. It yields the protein CVSSQDRLAHETQYF.

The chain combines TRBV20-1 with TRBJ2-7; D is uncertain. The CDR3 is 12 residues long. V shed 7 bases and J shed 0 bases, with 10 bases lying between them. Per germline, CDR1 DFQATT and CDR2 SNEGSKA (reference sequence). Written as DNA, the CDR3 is TGCAGTGTTGGGCTGACCTCCTACGAGCAGTACTTC. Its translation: CSVGLTSYEQYF.

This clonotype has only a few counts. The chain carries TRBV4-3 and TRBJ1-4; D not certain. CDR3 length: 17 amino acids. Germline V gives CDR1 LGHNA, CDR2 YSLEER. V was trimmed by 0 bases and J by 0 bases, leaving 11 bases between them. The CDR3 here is CASSQESEAATNEKLFF. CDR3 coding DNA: TGCGCCAGCAGCCAAGAAAGTGAAGCGGCAACTAATGAAAAACTGTTTTTT.

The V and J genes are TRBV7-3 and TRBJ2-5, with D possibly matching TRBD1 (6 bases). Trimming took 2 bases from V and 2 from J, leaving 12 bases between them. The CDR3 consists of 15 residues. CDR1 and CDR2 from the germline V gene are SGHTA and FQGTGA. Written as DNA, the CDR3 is TGTGCCAGCAGCTTATCACCAGGGGAGCAAGAGACCCAGTACTTC. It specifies CASSLSPGEQETQYF.

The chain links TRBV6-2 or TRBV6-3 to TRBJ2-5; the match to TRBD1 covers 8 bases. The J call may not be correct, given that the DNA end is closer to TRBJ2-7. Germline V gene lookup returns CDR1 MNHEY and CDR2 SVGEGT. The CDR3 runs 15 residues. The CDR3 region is CASTAVDRADYEQYF. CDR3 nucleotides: TGTGCCAGCACTGCAGTGGACAGGGCCGACTACGAGCAGTACTTC.

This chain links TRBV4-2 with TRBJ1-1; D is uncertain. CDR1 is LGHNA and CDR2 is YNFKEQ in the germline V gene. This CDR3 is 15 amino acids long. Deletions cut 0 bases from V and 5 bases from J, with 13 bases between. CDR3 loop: CASSQDSGPRTEAFF. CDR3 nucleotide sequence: TGTGCCAGCAGCCAAGACTCCGGACCTAGGACTGAAGCTTTCTTT.

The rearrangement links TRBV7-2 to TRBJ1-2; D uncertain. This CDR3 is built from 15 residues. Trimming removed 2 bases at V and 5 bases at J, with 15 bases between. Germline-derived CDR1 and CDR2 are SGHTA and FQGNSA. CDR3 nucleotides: TGTGCCAGCAGCTTATATTCGTTTTCGGCTTATGGCTACACCTTC. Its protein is CASSLYSFSAYGYTF.

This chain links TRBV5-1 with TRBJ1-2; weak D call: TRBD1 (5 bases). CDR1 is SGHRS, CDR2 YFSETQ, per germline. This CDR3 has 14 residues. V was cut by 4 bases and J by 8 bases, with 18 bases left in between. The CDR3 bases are TGCGCCAGCAGCCCCGGCCAGGGTGATATGGGCTACACCTTC. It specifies CASSPGQGDMGYTF.

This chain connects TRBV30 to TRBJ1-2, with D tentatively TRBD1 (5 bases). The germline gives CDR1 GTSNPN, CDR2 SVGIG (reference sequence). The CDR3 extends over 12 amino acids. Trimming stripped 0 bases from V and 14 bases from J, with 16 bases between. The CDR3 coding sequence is TGTGCCTGGAGTGTTGTAGATGGGGGTCCTACCTTC. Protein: CAWSVVDGGPTF.

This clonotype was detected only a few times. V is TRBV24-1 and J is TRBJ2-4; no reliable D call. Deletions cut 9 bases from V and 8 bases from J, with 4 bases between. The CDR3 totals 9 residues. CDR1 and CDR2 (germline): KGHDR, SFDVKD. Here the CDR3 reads CATEYIQYF. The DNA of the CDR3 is TGTGCCACCGAGTACATTCAGTACTTC.

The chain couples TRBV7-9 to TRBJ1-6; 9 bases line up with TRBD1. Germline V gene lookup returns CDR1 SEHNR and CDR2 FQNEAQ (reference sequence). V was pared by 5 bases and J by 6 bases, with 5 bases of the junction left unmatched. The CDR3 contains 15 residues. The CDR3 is CASSAYRGLNSPLHF. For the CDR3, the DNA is TGTGCCAGCAGCGCCTACAGGGGGCTTAATTCACCCCTCCACTTT.

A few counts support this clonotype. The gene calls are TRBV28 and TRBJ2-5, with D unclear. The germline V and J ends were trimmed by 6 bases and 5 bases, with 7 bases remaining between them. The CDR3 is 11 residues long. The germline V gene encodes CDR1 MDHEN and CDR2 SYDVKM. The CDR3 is CASSPHETQYF. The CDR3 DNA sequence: TGTGCCAGCAGCCCTCATGAGACCCAGTACTTC.

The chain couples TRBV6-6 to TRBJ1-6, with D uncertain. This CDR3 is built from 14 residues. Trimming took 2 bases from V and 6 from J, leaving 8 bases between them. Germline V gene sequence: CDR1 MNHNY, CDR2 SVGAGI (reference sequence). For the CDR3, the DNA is TGTGCCAGCAGTTACCATCCCCGTAATTCACCCCTCCACTTT. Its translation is CASSYHPRNSPLHF.

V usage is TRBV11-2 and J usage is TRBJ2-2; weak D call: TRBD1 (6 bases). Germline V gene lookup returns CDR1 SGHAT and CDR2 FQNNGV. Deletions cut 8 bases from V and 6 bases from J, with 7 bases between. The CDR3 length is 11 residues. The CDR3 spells CASWGPGELFF. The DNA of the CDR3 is TGTGCCAGCTGGGGGCCCGGGGAGCTGTTTTTT.